The T cell receptor (beta chain) under discussion was sequenced for a study of blood T cell repertoires in COVID-19. This clone appeared a single time. Germline V gene data show CDR1 as SGHRS and CDR2 as YFSETQ. The CDR3 consists of 13 residues. V shed 3 bases and J shed 4 bases, with 10 bases lying between them. In the authors' methods: For nucleated cells, counts were estimated from reference gene primer amplification. This table comes from immunoSEQ multiplex PCR, and its TCRdb copy is limited to in-frame clones, with some not included. V, J and clone size derive from that table, while D and trimming were established from the DNA sequence. This sample has around 160,000 clones, with roughly 88% found just once.

Sequenced: PBMCs or T cells enriched from blood (not recorded which). The rearrangement uses TRBV5-1 and TRBJ2-5; a weak D match, TRBD1 (5 bases). This receptor was identified in a woman aged 55-69 years who had recovered from COVID-19. The CDR3 nucleotides are TGCGCCAGCAGCTCCCAGGGCCTAGAGACCCAGTACTTC. Amino acids: CASSSQGLETQYF.